The present T cell receptor beta chain was sequenced within a study of blood T cell repertoires in COVID-19. The assay was immunoSEQ multiplex PCR, and TCRdb's table has in-frame clones only and misses some. The sample lists roughly 290,000 clones, 70% to 90% occurring once. With 3 bases clipped from V and 6 bases from J, the junction kept 9 bases outside the gene matches. The germline V gene has CDR1 LGHNA and CDR2 YSLEER. The CDR3 is 15 amino acids. This clonotype was obtained from a man aged 30 to 39 who had recovered from COVID-19. V is TRBV4-3 and J is TRBJ1-1; 8 bases fit TRBD1. Sequenced: PBMCs or T cells enriched from blood (not recorded which). CDR3 region: CASSQGTGGDPEAFF. The CDR3 nucleotides are TGCGCCAGCAGCCAGGGTACAGGGGGAGATCCTGAAGCTTTCTTT.